A single sample gave rise to the 9 T cell receptor beta chains below, sequenced in a study of blood T cells in healthy people across ages. Through a sample-barcoded 5' primer and a J-beta primer mix, a second PCR was run for roughly 7 to 12 cycles. TCRdb passed the 5' RACE reads through MiXCR, listing each CDR3 protein once. The table has about 800,000 distinct CDR3 sequences, around 25% seen once. These data were also reused for a study on T cells of mothers and their children.

Sample: blood. The receptors derive from a boy younger than 18 in good health.

The chain has TRBV12-3 or TRBV12-4 and TRBJ1-4; D might be TRBD1 (6 bases). The CDR3 is made up of 14 amino acids. V lost 6 bases to trimming and J lost 6 bases, with 14 bases between them. The CDR3 DNA sequence: TGTGCCAGCAGGCCGGACAGTGGGGATGAAAAACTGTTTTTT. This sequence encodes CASRPDSGDEKLFF.

This clonotype was observed a few times. One end of the junction does not line up with germline, which may come from a read error. The genes are TRBV28 and TRBJ2-7; 9 positions match TRBD1. The germline CDR1 and CDR2 sequences are MDHEN and SYDVKM. This CDR3 has 14 residues. The CDR3 region is CASSSGTGTYELYF. The CDR3 DNA sequence: TGTGCCAGCAGTTCAGGGACAGGGACCTACGAGCTGTACTTC.

The V gene is TRBV29-1, the J gene TRBJ2-7, with 7 positions matching TRBD2. Trimming at V came to 7 bases and at J to 5 bases, leaving 11 bases not matched to a gene. The CDR3 consists of 13 residues. CDR1 is SQVTM, CDR2 ANQGSEA, per germline. The CDR3 DNA reads as TGCAGCGCTCGTCGGGCTAGCGGAGACGAGCAGTACTTC. Its translation: CSARRASGDEQYF.

This chain joins TRBV4-2 and TRBJ1-1; maybe TRBD1 (5 bases). CDR1 and CDR2 (germline): LGHNA, YNFKEQ. The V end lost 3 bases, the J end lost 0 bases, and 17 bases lay between the germline ends. The CDR3 totals 17 residues. CDR3 DNA sequence: TGTGCCAGCAGCCATGGGGCGGCAGGCCAAATGAACACTGAAGCTTTCTTT. Its translation: CASSHGAAGQMNTEAFF.

V gene TRBV25-1 combines with J gene TRBJ1-1; D remains unclear. From germline, CDR1 is MGHDK and CDR2 SYGVNS. CDR3 length equals 12 residues. V lost 7 bases and J 8 bases, leaving 14 bases between the germline ends. The chain's CDR3 is CASKRPGREAFF. In DNA form, the CDR3 reads TGTGCCAGCAAAAGACCGGGGAGGGAAGCTTTCTTT.

This clonotype was detected a few times. This chain uses TRBV9 with TRBJ2-3; TRBD1 matches at 10 bases. The CDR3 is 16 residues long. The V segment lost 3 bases and the J segment 1 base; nucleotides outside the gene matches: 5. Germline V gene sequence: CDR1 SGDLS, CDR2 YYNGEE. The CDR3 loop is CASSAAGTGGTDTQYF. As DNA, the CDR3 is TGTGCCAGCAGCGCCGCCGGGACAGGGGGCACAGATACGCAGTATTTT.

This clonotype was picked up many times. V and J are TRBV14 and TRBJ2-4; perhaps TRBD1 as D (6 bases). The CDR3 is 14 amino acids. In germline, CDR1 is SGHDN, CDR2 FVKESK. Trimming shortened V by 3 bases and J by 11 bases, and 17 bases separated the two germline ends. Here the CDR3 reads CASSQGPGHRFQYF. CDR3 DNA sequence: TGTGCCAGCAGCCAGGGACCGGGACATCGGTTTCAGTACTTC.

This clonotype was counted a few times. The rearrangement joins TRBV29-1 to TRBJ2-7, with D perhaps matching TRBD2 (6 bases). The J call is uncertain, as TRBJ2-1 better fits the DNA end. There are 14 residues in the CDR3. From germline, CDR1 is SQVTM and CDR2 ANQGSEA. CDR3 nucleotide sequence: TGCAGCGTGACCGCGGGGCGGCCTAGGGATGAGCAGTTCTTC. Its translation is CSVTAGRPRDEQFF.

Of note for this clonotype: One junction end disagrees with the germline gene, perhaps due to a read error. The chain uses TRBV29-1 and TRBJ2-5; possibly TRBD1 for D (5 bases). The CDR3 has 12 amino acids. Germline CDR1 and CDR2: SQVTM and ANQGSEA. The CDR3 loop reads CSVWQGKETRYF. The CDR3 DNA follows: TGCAGCGTTTGGCAGGGAAAAGAGACCCGGTACTTC.